The 21 T cell receptor beta chains listed next were all sequenced from one sample in a study of cytomegalovirus exposure and HLA in healthy donors. PCR employed 60 Vbeta and 13 Jbeta primers. Here immunoSEQ multiplex PCR was the method, and the copy in TCRdb shows in-frame clones only, minus some. Of about 89,000 clones listed, approximately 76% are singletons. The specimen sequenced was PBMCs. These receptors were collected from a male donor in good health and CMV-seronegative.

V is TRBV25-1 and J is TRBJ1-1; no firm D call. The germline V and J ends were trimmed by 7 bases and 1 base, with 7 bases remaining between them. Germline V lookup: CDR1 MGHDK, CDR2 SYGVNS. The CDR3 consists of 12 residues. As DNA, the CDR3 is TGTGCCAGCAAAACGGGGAACACTGAAGCTTTCTTT. This codes for CASKTGNTEAFF.

The V call is TRBV28, the J call TRBJ2-7; 9 positions match TRBD1. CDR3 length: 14 amino acids. CDR1 is MDHEN and CDR2 is SYDVKM in the germline V gene. After removal of 5 bases from V and 6 bases from J, the junction contained 8 bases not matched to a gene. CDR3 in amino acids: CASSLGQGKGEQYF. Here the CDR3 DNA reads TGTGCCAGCAGTCTCGGACAGGGGAAAGGCGAGCAGTACTTC. Looking up the rest from reference TRBV28 and TRBJ2-7 gives the full variable domain: DVKVTQSSRYLVKRTGEKVFLECVQDMDHENMFWYRQDPGLGLRLIYFSYDVKMKEKGDIPEGYSVSREKKERFSLILESASTNQTSMYLCASSLGQGKGEQYFGPGTRLTVT.

The chain joins TRBV11-2 to TRBJ2-5; 8 bases line up with TRBD2. V trimming: 0 bases; J trimming: 9 bases; junction bases outside the gene matches: 9. This CDR3 has 15 amino acids. Per the germline V gene, CDR1 is SGHAT and CDR2 is FQNNGV. The CDR3 loop reads CASSLDGFTGGAQYF. Here the CDR3 DNA reads TGTGCCAGCAGCTTAGATGGCTTTACCGGGGGGGCCCAGTACTTC.

V gene TRBV19 combines with J gene TRBJ1-4, with 7 bases fitting TRBD1. From germline, CDR1 is LNHDA and CDR2 SQIVND (reference sequence). There are 15 residues in the CDR3. The junction had 3 bases not matched to a gene; V was cut back by 5 bases and J by 0 bases. In DNA form, the CDR3 reads TGTGCCAGTAGTGCGGGGACAGCAACTAATGAAAAACTGTTTTTT. This encodes CASSAGTATNEKLFF.

This clone is a singleton in its sample. The chain links TRBV11-3 to TRBJ1-1; a possible D gene is TRBD1 (5 bases). Germline loops: CDR1 SGHNT, CDR2 YENEEA. The CDR3 contains 13 residues. The V end was cut by 3 bases, the J end by 3 bases, with 8 bases between. CDR3 bases: TGTGCCAGCAGCTTGACAGTTGACACTGAAGCTTTCTTT. It specifies CASSLTVDTEAFF.

The chain couples TRBV5-4 to TRBJ2-1; D is possibly TRBD2 (5 bases). The germline V and J ends were trimmed by 1 base and 0 bases, with 11 bases remaining between them. The germline gives CDR1 SGHNT, CDR2 YYREEE (reference sequence). The CDR3 spans 16 residues. In nucleotides, the CDR3 is TGTGCCAGCAGCTTGCGGACTTTAGGCTCCTACAATGAGCAGTTCTTC. As protein: CASSLRTLGSYNEQFF.

This clone was seen once. This sequence joins TRBV19 and TRBJ2-5; possibly TRBD2 for D (5 bases). Germline V CDR1 and CDR2: LNHDA, SQIVND (reference sequence). The CDR3 sequence is 15 residues long. The V end was cut by 3 bases, the J end by 2 bases, with 13 bases between. CDR3 sequence (DNA): TGTGCCAGTAGTATGGGAGTAGGTGGTCAAGAGACCCAGTACTTC. Its protein is CASSMGVGGQETQYF. Using reference TRBV19 and TRBJ2-5 for the parts outside the CDR3, the full variable domain is DGGITQSPKYLFRKEGQNVTLSCEQNLNHDAMYWYRQDPGQGLRLIYYSQIVNDFQKGDIAEGYSVSREKKESFPLTVTSAQKNPTAFYLCASSMGVGGQETQYFGPGTRLLVL.

The chain joins TRBV5-6 to TRBJ2-2; D possibly corresponds to TRBD1 (5 bases). This CDR3 region has 17 residues. V was clipped by 0 bases and J by 0 bases, with 12 bases between them. CDR1 is SGHDT, CDR2 YYEEEE, per germline. CDR3 nucleotides: TGTGCCAGCAGCTTGGCGGTGACAGCTTCGAACACCGGGGAGCTGTTTTTT. It encodes CASSLAVTASNTGELFF.

This rearrangement joins TRBV9 to TRBJ2-3; tentative D call: TRBD2 (7 bases). The germline gives CDR1 SGDLS, CDR2 YYNGEE. Trimming left V 0 bases short and J 1 base short, with 18 bases between. The CDR3 is 18 residues long. CDR3 DNA sequence: TGTGCCAGCAGCGTAGCTAGCGGAGGGGGTCTACGCACAGATACGCAGTATTTT. Its translation is CASSVASGGGLRTDTQYF.

To note about this clone: The junction departs from the called germline gene at one end, perhaps through a read error. This CDR3 is CAGSTSPGQGTYEQYF. The DNA of the CDR3 is TGTGCCGGTAGTACTAGCCCGGGACAGGGAACCTACGAGCAGTACTTC. The rearrangement joins TRBV19 to TRBJ2-7, with 9 bases fitting TRBD1. Germline V gives CDR1 LNHDA, CDR2 SQIVND (reference sequence). The CDR3 totals 16 residues. The whole variable domain, filled in from reference TRBV19 and TRBJ2-7, reads DGGITQSPKYLFRKEGQNVTLSCEQNLNHDAMYWYRQDPGQGLRLIYYSQIVNDFQKGDIAEGYSVSREKKESFPLTVTSAQKNPTAFYLCAGSTSPGQGTYEQYFGPGTRLTVT.

This chain uses TRBV4-3 with TRBJ1-1; D is undetermined. Germline V gives CDR1 LGHNA, CDR2 YSLEER. V was shortened by 0 bases and J by 5 bases, with 19 bases between the two germline ends. The CDR3 has 17 amino acids. CDR3: CASSQDETFTRGTEAFF. Here the CDR3 DNA reads TGCGCCAGCAGCCAAGACGAGACGTTCACCCGAGGGACTGAAGCTTTCTTT.

The chain couples TRBV7-8 to TRBJ1-2, with 8 bases identical to TRBD1. V was clipped by 2 bases and J by 3 bases; unmatched bases: 14. Looked up from germline, CDR1 is SGHVS and CDR2 is FQNEAQ. The CDR3 is 18 amino acids. In nucleotides, the CDR3 is TGTGCCAGCAGCTTAATGCGGACAGGGAGTGGACAGGACTATGGCTACACCTTC. The encoded protein is CASSLMRTGSGQDYGYTF.

This clone was detected a few times. The chain employs TRBV5-5 and TRBJ1-1, with 8 bases that match TRBD1. With V trimmed by 1 base and J by 1 base, 9 bases remained unmatched. The germline V gene has CDR1 SGHKS and CDR2 YYEKEE (reference sequence). This CDR3 region has 17 residues. The DNA for the CDR3 is TGTGCCAGCAGCTTGTTACAGGGGGAAGGGACGAACACTGAAGCTTTCTTT. Amino acids: CASSLLQGEGTNTEAFF.

The rearrangement uses TRBV27 and TRBJ2-3; 10 bases match TRBD2. This CDR3 contains 16 residues. Germline CDR1 is MNHEY and CDR2 is SMNVEV (reference sequence). Trimming at V came to 3 bases and at J to 1 base, leaving 4 bases not matched to a gene. For the CDR3, the DNA is TGTGCCAGCAGTTTCGAGCTAGCGGGGGGCACAGATACGCAGTATTTT. Its translation: CASSFELAGGTDTQYF.

V is TRBV27 and J is TRBJ2-7; 12 nucleotides match TRBD2. Per the germline V gene, CDR1 is MNHEY and CDR2 is SMNVEV (reference sequence). The trim removed 5 bases at V and 5 bases at J, leaving 10 bases unmatched. The CDR3 contains 16 residues. Written as DNA, the CDR3 is TGTGCCAGCAGTCCCGGACTAGCGGGGAGGAACAACGAGCAGTACTTC. Protein sequence: CASSPGLAGRNNEQYF.

The chain couples TRBV5-1 to TRBJ1-5, with TRBD1 as a possible D gene (6 bases). The V gene lost 1 base and the J gene lost 0 bases, with 14 bases spanning the gap. The CDR3 has 17 residues. The germline gives CDR1 SGHRS, CDR2 YFSETQ. The CDR3 bases are TGCGCCAGCAGCTTGTCGGGGGGCCCGTATAGCAATCAGCCCCAGCATTTT. Encoded protein: CASSLSGGPYSNQPQHF.

The chain employs TRBV30 and TRBJ2-3, with 15 bases fitting TRBD2. This CDR3 comprises 20 residues. Germline loops: CDR1 GTSNPN, CDR2 SVGIG (reference sequence). Trimming took 2 bases from V and 1 from J; bases not matched to a gene: 13. The CDR3, as DNA: TGTGCCTGGAGTTCTTTCCGGACTAGCGGGGGGGCCTGGGGCACAGATACGCAGTATTTT. Translated: CAWSSFRTSGGAWGTDTQYF.

The chain is built from TRBV6-1 and TRBJ2-7, with TRBD1 as a possible D gene (6 bases). Trimming removed 0 bases from V and 3 bases from J, with 15 bases in between. Per the germline V gene, CDR1 is MNHNS and CDR2 is SASEGT. This CDR3 comprises 16 residues. CDR3 nucleotides: TGTGCCAGCAGTGAAGCAATGGACAGTAGGGTCTACGAGCAGTACTTC. It codes for CASSEAMDSRVYEQYF.

The rearrangement links TRBV11-1 to TRBJ1-5, with no clear D. The germline CDR1 and CDR2 sequences are SGHAT and FQDESV (reference sequence). Trimming took 1 base from V and 5 from J, leaving 6 bases between them. The CDR3 runs to 13 residues. Here the CDR3 reads CASSLDRDQPQHF. DNA of the CDR3: TGTGCCAGCAGCTTAGACCGGGATCAGCCCCAGCATTTT. The whole variable domain, filled in from reference TRBV11-1 and TRBJ1-5, reads EAEVAQSPRYKITEKSQAVAFWCDPISGHATLYWYRQILGQGPELLVQFQDESVVDDSQLPKDRFSAERLKGVDSTLKIQPAELGDSAMYLCASSLDRDQPQHFGDGTRLSIL.

The gene calls are TRBV29-1 and TRBJ2-2, with 9 bases fitting TRBD1. The germline gives CDR1 SQVTM, CDR2 ANQGSEA. The CDR3 contains 14 residues. V lost 4 bases and J lost 5; bases outside the gene matches: 5. The CDR3 nucleotides are TGCAGCGTTGGGGGACAGGGAACAACCGGGGAGCTGTTTTTT. As protein: CSVGGQGTTGELFF.

This chain connects TRBV4-3 to TRBJ1-2, with a tentative D call TRBD1 (5 bases). Deletions cut 4 bases from V and 6 bases from J, with 18 bases between. Germline V gene lookup returns CDR1 LGHNA and CDR2 YSLEER. The CDR3 runs 15 residues. CDR3 nucleotides: TGCGCCAGCAGCCCTCGGGACTCCCGAACGCATGGCTACACCTTC. It codes for CASSPRDSRTHGYTF.